This T cell receptor beta chain was recorded in a study of T cell responses to AZD1222 COVID-19 vaccine. Overall study findings and caveats: Nearly half of spike-specific TCRs reportedly go after variant regions that carry no mutations.

As for this clone: The antigen is undetermined.

Some clones are missing from TCRdb's copy, which holds only in-frame ones; the method was immunoSEQ multiplex PCR. This repertoire shows nearly 110,000 clones, 70% to 90% found once; its top ten account for less than 6%. CDR1 is LGHNA and CDR2 is YNFKEQ in the germline V gene. CDR3 length equals 15 residues. V shed 4 bases, J shed 1 base, and the junction held 7 bases outside the gene matches. The chain employs TRBV4-2 and TRBJ2-7; 7 nucleotides match TRBD1. Material: peripheral blood, obtained 28 days after the second AZD1222 dose. The TCR comes from an adult who received the AZD1222 COVID-19 vaccine. The chain's CDR3 is CASSPPGTESYEQYF. The CDR3 bases are TGTGCCAGCAGCCCTCCCGGGACAGAGTCCTACGAGCAGTACTTC.